This entry lists 12 T cell receptor beta chains sequenced from one sample in a study of shared T cell receptors in the human thymus. Sequencing was performed with immunoSEQ multiplex PCR; in TCRdb, only in-frame clones are kept and a portion is missing. The table records 630,000 or so clones, 70% to 90% of them present only once. This same sample was also taken into another study, of human thymus T cells.

Sequencing input: thymocytes. The receptors come from a boy younger than two with a congenital heart defect.

This clone was counted only a few times. This sequence joins TRBV6-6 and TRBJ2-2, with D possibly TRBD2 on 6 matching bases. Trimming shortened V by 6 bases and J by 4 bases, and 12 bases separated the two germline ends. Per germline, CDR1 MNHNY and CDR2 SVGAGI (reference sequence). The CDR3 loop spans 14 amino acids. The CDR3 loop reads CASSCGTPTGELFF. CDR3 DNA: TGTGCCAGCAGCTGCGGGACTCCCACCGGGGAGCTGTTTTTT.

This chain joins TRBV6-6 and TRBJ2-7; TRBD1 matches 8 bases. CDR1 is MNHNY, CDR2 SVGAGI, per germline (reference sequence). V was pared by 6 bases and J by 6 bases, with 1 base of the junction left unmatched. The CDR3 is made up of 11 amino acids. The CDR3 DNA follows: TGTGCCAGCAGCGACAGGGGCGAGCAGTACTTC. Its protein product is CASSDRGEQYF.

CDR3 sequence: CASSANHGLAGGSVGTDTQYF. The CDR3, as DNA: TGTGCCAGCAGTGCGAATCATGGACTAGCGGGGGGGAGCGTGGGCACAGATACGCAGTATTTT. This chain links TRBV2 with TRBJ2-3; 15 bases fit TRBD2. There are 21 residues in the CDR3. In germline, CDR1 is SNHLY, CDR2 FYNNEI. V shed 4 bases and J 1 base; nucleotides not matched to a gene: 15.

This chain connects TRBV7-6 to TRBJ2-1; 8 bases agree with TRBD2. The CDR3 contains 18 residues. V dropped 5 bases and J dropped 2; count of bases not matched to a gene: 14. Looked up from germline, CDR1 is SGHVS and CDR2 is FNYEAQ. CDR3 DNA sequence: TGTGCCAGCAGCCTAACCCAACGTACTAGCGGACCCTACAATGAGCAGTTCTTC. Protein product: CASSLTQRTSGPYNEQFF.

V is TRBV5-5 and J is TRBJ1-6; D not resolved. The CDR3 has 14 residues. Between the trimmed V and J ends, which lost 0 bases and 5 bases, there was a span of 6 bases. Germline V gene sequence: CDR1 SGHKS, CDR2 YYEKEE (reference sequence). The CDR3 loop is CASSLVSDNSPLHF. The CDR3 DNA reads as TGTGCCAGCAGCTTGGTCAGTGATAATTCACCCCTCCACTTT.

This clone was counted a single time. This rearrangement joins TRBV5-1 to TRBJ2-3; D is perhaps TRBD1 (6 bases). CDR1 is SGHRS and CDR2 is YFSETQ in the germline V gene. V lost 3 bases, J lost 7 bases, and 15 bases lay in between. CDR3 size: 14 residues. The CDR3, as DNA: TGCGCCAGCAGCTCCAACCGACAGGAAAATACGCAGTATTTT. Amino acid sequence: CASSSNRQENTQYF. The variable domain in full, with the rest retrieved from reference TRBV5-1 and TRBJ2-3, is KAGVTQTPRYLIKTRGQQVTLSCSPISGHRSVSWYQQTPGQGLQFLFEYFSETQRNKGNFPGRFSGRQFSNSRSEMNVSTLELGDSALYLCASSSNRQENTQYFGPGTRLTVL.

The chain employs TRBV7-2 and TRBJ2-7; 7 bases are a match to TRBD1. J gave up 3 bases and V 2 bases, and 4 bases lay outside the gene matches. This CDR3 region has 14 residues. CDR1 SGHTA and CDR2 FQGNSA come from the germline V gene. This CDR3 is CASSLQGVGYEQYF. DNA of the CDR3: TGTGCCAGCAGCTTACAGGGGGTCGGCTACGAGCAGTACTTC.

J is TRBJ1-2 and V is TRBV27, with TRBD1 matching over 12 bases. From germline, CDR1 is MNHEY and CDR2 SMNVEV (reference sequence). The J segment lost 7 bases and the V segment lost 5 bases, leaving 14 bases of the junction unmatched. The CDR3 is 17 residues long. Written as DNA, the CDR3 is TGTGCCAGCAGTCTCCACCGGGACAGGGGGCGAATGGGTGGCTACACCTTC. Residues: CASSLHRDRGRMGGYTF.

This clone was picked up a small number of times. The chain couples TRBV29-1 to TRBJ2-7; D uncertain. Trimming shortened V by 6 bases and J by 6 bases, and 12 bases separated the two germline ends. The CDR3 runs 11 residues. The V gene's germline CDR1 is SQVTM and CDR2 ANQGSEA. CDR3 region: CSVLMGLEQYF. CDR3 nucleotides: TGCAGCGTCCTTATGGGCCTCGAGCAGTACTTC.

The chain has TRBV7-2 and TRBJ1-1; 7 bases are a match to TRBD1. The CDR3 has 17 residues. With V trimmed by 0 bases and J by 1 base, 8 bases remained unmatched. Germline loops: CDR1 SGHTA, CDR2 FQGNSA. CDR3 sequence reads: CASSLAAGTVTNTEAFF. The CDR3 nucleotides read TGTGCCAGCAGCTTAGCCGCCGGGACAGTCACGAACACTGAAGCTTTCTTT.

This rearrangement joins TRBV6-1 to TRBJ2-7, with 7 positions matching TRBD1. Germline lookup yields CDR1 MNHNS and CDR2 SASEGT. The CDR3 sequence is 13 residues long. J lost 2 bases, V lost 7 bases, and 5 bases had no gene match. The CDR3 coding sequence is TGTGCCAGCAACGGACAGGAAACCTACGAGCAGTACTTC. It translates to CASNGQETYEQYF.

The count of this clone is one. This sequence joins TRBV4-3 and TRBJ2-7; 13 bases are a match to TRBD2. This CDR3 comprises 19 residues. Germline CDR1 reads LGHNA; CDR2 reads YSLEER. The trim removed 0 bases at V and 3 bases at J, leaving 11 bases unmatched. In DNA, the CDR3 is TGCGCCAGCAGCCAAGATGGGGGACTAGCGGGGTTTTTCGGCTACGAGCAGTACTTC. Translation gives CASSQDGGLAGFFGYEQYF.